The 18 T cell receptor beta chains listed next were all sequenced from one sample in a study of cytomegalovirus exposure and HLA in healthy donors. PCR used 60 Vbeta primers and 13 Jbeta primers. The repertoire was sequenced with immunoSEQ multiplex PCR; TCRdb's copy has only in-frame clones and lacks some. The sample has some 130,000 clones, 75% to 80% seen once. Source material: PBMCs. These receptor sequences come from a woman aged 25 to 39 in good health and CMV-seropositive.

The CDR3 sequence: CASSPRLAGAWETQYF. The CDR3 DNA reads as TGCGCCAGCAGCCCGAGACTAGCGGGGGCGTGGGAGACCCAGTACTTC. The V call is TRBV5-1, the J call TRBJ2-5; 12 positions match TRBD2. V lost 4 bases to trimming and J lost 5 bases; unmatched junction nucleotides: 9. Germline V CDR1 and CDR2: SGHRS, YFSETQ. The CDR3 is made up of 16 amino acids.

The rearrangement uses TRBV15 and TRBJ2-6, with no clear D. The CDR3 consists of 17 residues. CDR1 is LNHNV, CDR2 YYDKDF, per germline (reference sequence). Trimming pared 0 bases from V and 0 bases from J, leaving 9 bases between. This CDR3 reads CATSRDLGSSGANVLTF. CDR3 coding DNA: TGTGCCACCAGCAGAGATTTGGGCAGCTCTGGGGCCAACGTCCTGACTTTC.

As concerns this clone: The sample holds other DNA sequences that translate to the same CDR3. The chain couples TRBV19 to TRBJ1-5; the D gene is possibly TRBD1 (5 bases). The germline V gene encodes CDR1 LNHDA and CDR2 SQIVND (reference sequence). The CDR3 runs 13 residues. Between the trimmed V and J ends, which lost 1 base and 5 bases, there was a span of 6 bases. This chain's CDR3 is CASSIVGDQPQHF. CDR3 nucleotide sequence: TGTGCCAGTAGTATAGTAGGGGATCAGCCCCAGCATTTT.

This clone was seen only a few times. The V gene is TRBV7-2, the J gene TRBJ2-1; the D gene is possibly TRBD1 (5 bases). The CDR3 covers 14 residues. V lost 4 bases and J 7 bases, leaving 14 bases between the germline ends. Germline CDR1 reads SGHTA; CDR2 reads FQGNSA. CDR3 coding DNA: TGTGCCAGCAGCTCAAGACAGTTTAGAAATGAGCAGTTCTTC. Its protein product is CASSSRQFRNEQFF.

This clone was seen once. V is TRBV28 and J is TRBJ1-2, with D uncertain. The CDR3 contains 12 residues. V shed 6 bases and J shed 0 bases, with 5 bases lying between them. Germline V lookup: CDR1 MDHEN, CDR2 SYDVKM. The CDR3 bases are TGTGCCAGCAGGGGCCCTAACTATGGCTACACCTTC. Translating it yields CASRGPNYGYTF.

This chain joins TRBV15 and TRBJ2-2, with a tentative D call TRBD1 (6 bases). Trimming pared 9 bases from V and 4 bases from J, leaving 12 bases between. CDR1 is LNHNV, CDR2 YYDKDF, per germline (reference sequence). The CDR3 spans 13 residues. The CDR3 region has the DNA TGTGCCACTTCTAGACAGGCCACCGGGGAGCTGTTTTTT. Translating gives CATSRQATGELFF.

This clone was seen a single time. This chain uses TRBV6-4 with TRBJ2-7; D remains unclear. Germline-derived CDR1 and CDR2 are MRHNA and SNTAGT. The V and J ends lost 11 bases and 5 bases respectively, with 22 bases between them. The CDR3 consists of 14 residues. CDR3 protein: CAPTRNQIIHEQYF. Here the CDR3 DNA reads TGTGCCCCCACCAGAAACCAGATAATCCACGAGCAGTACTTC.

The chain employs TRBV2 and TRBJ2-3; the D gene is possibly TRBD2 (5 bases). V lost 4 bases to trimming and J lost 4 bases, with 6 bases between them. Germline V gene lookup returns CDR1 SNHLY and CDR2 FYNNEI. The CDR3 is made up of 12 amino acids. CDR3 in DNA: TGTGCCAGCAGTGTTAGCGCAGATACGCAGTATTTT. Its translation is CASSVSADTQYF. Based on the CDR3 plus reference TRBV2 and TRBJ2-3, the full variable domain is EPEVTQTPSHQVTQMGQEVILRCVPISNHLYFYWYRQILGQKVEFLVSFYNNEISEKSEIFDDQFSVERPDGSNFTLKIRSTKLEDSAMYFCASSVSADTQYFGPGTRLTVL.

V gene TRBV27 combines with J gene TRBJ2-3; 7 nucleotides line up with TRBD2. CDR1 is MNHEY, CDR2 SMNVEV, per germline (reference sequence). J lost 0 bases, V lost 6 bases, and 6 bases had no gene match. This CDR3 contains 15 residues. The CDR3 is CASRGIGGSTDTQYF. DNA of the CDR3: TGTGCCAGCAGGGGCATCGGGGGGAGCACAGATACGCAGTATTTT.

V is TRBV4-3 and J is TRBJ2-1; D might be TRBD2 (5 bases). V lost 5 bases to trimming and J lost 5 bases, with 13 bases between them. CDR1 and CDR2 from the germline V gene are LGHNA and YSLEER. The CDR3 has 14 amino acids. CDR3 DNA sequence: TGCGCCAGCAGCGAGGGCACTACGAACAATGAGCAGTTCTTC. This encodes CASSEGTTNNEQFF.

V gene TRBV7-6 combines with J gene TRBJ2-5; 7 nucleotides match TRBD2. The V gene's germline CDR1 is SGHVS and CDR2 FNYEAQ. This CDR3 has 18 residues. V shed 1 base and J 0 bases; nucleotides not matched to a gene: 11. The CDR3 DNA is TGTGCCAGCAGCTTAGAGGCGGCTAGCGGAGAGTACCAAGAGACCCAGTACTTC. It codes for CASSLEAASGEYQETQYF.

This clone showed up just once. The gene calls are TRBV7-9 and TRBJ2-5; D ambiguous. The germline V gene has CDR1 SEHNR and CDR2 FQNEAQ (reference sequence). The CDR3 loop spans 12 amino acids. V gave up 5 bases and J gave up 5 bases, with 9 bases separating them. In nucleotides, the CDR3 is TGTGCCAGCAGCAGGAGCTCGGAGACCCAGTACTTC. Protein sequence: CASSRSSETQYF.

This clone was seen just once. The chain has TRBV5-1 and TRBJ1-1, with no clear D. The CDR3 loop spans 16 amino acids. Trimming left V 0 bases short and J 1 base short, with 13 bases between. Per the germline V gene, CDR1 is SGHRS and CDR2 is YFSETQ. This CDR3 is CASSLGRNSGNTEAFF. CDR3 DNA: TGCGCCAGCAGCTTGGGCAGAAATAGCGGGAACACTGAAGCTTTCTTT.

The gene calls are TRBV7-9 and TRBJ2-2; 9 bases match TRBD2. Germline trimming cut 1 base from V and 6 bases from J; bases unmatched to any gene: 0. The germline gives CDR1 SEHNR, CDR2 FQNEAQ (reference sequence). There are 14 residues in the CDR3. The CDR3 bases are TGTGCCAGCAGCTTAGTAGCGGGGGCCGGGGAGCTGTTTTTT. Protein: CASSLVAGAGELFF.

This chain connects TRBV9 to TRBJ2-2, with 8 bases fitting TRBD1. Germline loops: CDR1 SGDLS, CDR2 YYNGEE. With V trimmed by 0 bases and J by 4 bases, 2 bases remained unmatched. The CDR3 runs to 15 residues. CDR3 residues: CASSVEDRATGELFF. CDR3 in DNA: TGTGCCAGCAGCGTAGAGGACAGGGCCACCGGGGAGCTGTTTTTT.

The V call is TRBV2, the J call TRBJ2-7; 13 nucleotides line up with TRBD2. J lost 7 bases, V lost 6 bases, and 12 bases had no gene match. This CDR3 is 16 amino acids long. Germline V lookup: CDR1 SNHLY, CDR2 FYNNEI. The CDR3 region has the DNA TGTGCCAGCAGCGAGACCCCGGGACTAGCGGGGCCGGAGCAGTACTTC. It translates to CASSETPGLAGPEQYF.

This rearrangement joins TRBV7-9 to TRBJ2-3; D perhaps matches TRBD2 (5 bases). V was pared by 5 bases and J by 0 bases, with 15 bases between. CDR1 is SEHNR and CDR2 is FQNEAQ in the germline V gene (reference sequence). There are 16 residues in the CDR3. The CDR3 DNA reads as TGTGCCAGCAGCCACACTAGGCAGACTAGCACAGATACGCAGTATTTT. Translation: CASSHTRQTSTDTQYF.

The rearrangement uses TRBV6-1 and TRBJ1-1; D not resolved. The CDR3 is made up of 13 amino acids. Germline lookup yields CDR1 MNHNS and CDR2 SASEGT. V shed 3 bases and J shed 0 bases, with 5 bases lying between them. CDR3 amino acids: CASSDQVNTEAFF. Here the CDR3 DNA reads TGTGCCAGCAGTGATCAGGTGAACACTGAAGCTTTCTTT.